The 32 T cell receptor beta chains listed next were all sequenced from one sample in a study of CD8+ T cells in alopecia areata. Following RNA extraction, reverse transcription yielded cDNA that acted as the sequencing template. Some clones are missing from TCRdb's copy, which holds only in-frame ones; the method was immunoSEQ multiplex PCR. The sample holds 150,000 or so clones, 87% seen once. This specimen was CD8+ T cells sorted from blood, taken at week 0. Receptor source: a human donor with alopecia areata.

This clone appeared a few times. CDR3 region: CSVEAAGFTFEAFF. The CDR3 DNA sequence: TGCAGCGTTGAAGCGGCAGGGTTTACCTTTGAGGCTTTCTTT. The chain employs TRBV29-1 and TRBJ1-1, with TRBD1 as a possible D gene (5 bases). The CDR3 totals 14 residues. Germline assignment: CDR1 SQVTM and CDR2 ANQGSEA. V was clipped by 1 base and J by 11 bases, with 20 bases between them.

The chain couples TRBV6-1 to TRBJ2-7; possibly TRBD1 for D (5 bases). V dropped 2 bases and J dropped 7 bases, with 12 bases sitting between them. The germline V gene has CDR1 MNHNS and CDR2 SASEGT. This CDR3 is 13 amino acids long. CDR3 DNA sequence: TGTGCCAGCAGTGAACAGGGTTATTCGGAGCAGTACTTC. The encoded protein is CASSEQGYSEQYF.

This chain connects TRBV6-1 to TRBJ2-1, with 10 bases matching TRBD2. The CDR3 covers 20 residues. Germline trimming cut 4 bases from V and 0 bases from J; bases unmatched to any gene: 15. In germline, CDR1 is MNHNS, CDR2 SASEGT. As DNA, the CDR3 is TGTGCCAGCAGTGCCCCCCGGGAAGCGGGAGGGACCAGCTCCTACAATGAGCAGTTCTTC. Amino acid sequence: CASSAPREAGGTSSYNEQFF.

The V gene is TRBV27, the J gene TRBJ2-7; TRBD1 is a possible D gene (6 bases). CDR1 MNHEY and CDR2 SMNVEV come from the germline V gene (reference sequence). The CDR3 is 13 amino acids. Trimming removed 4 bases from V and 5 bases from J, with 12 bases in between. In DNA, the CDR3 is TGTGCCAGCAGTTCCCGGGACAACCACGAGCAGTACTTC. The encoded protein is CASSSRDNHEQYF.

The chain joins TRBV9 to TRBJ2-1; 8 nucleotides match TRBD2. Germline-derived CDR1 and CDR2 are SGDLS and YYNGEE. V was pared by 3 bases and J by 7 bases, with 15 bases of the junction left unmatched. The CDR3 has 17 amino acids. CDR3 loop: CASSGPGSSGTPNEQFF. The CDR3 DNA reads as TGTGCCAGCAGCGGACCGGGGAGTAGCGGGACTCCAAATGAGCAGTTCTTC.

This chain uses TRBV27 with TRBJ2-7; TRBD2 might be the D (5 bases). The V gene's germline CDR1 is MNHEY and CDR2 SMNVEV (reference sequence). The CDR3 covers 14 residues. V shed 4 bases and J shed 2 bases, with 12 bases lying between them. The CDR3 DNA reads TGTGCCAGCAGTTATGCGGGTTTTCCCTACGAGCAGTACTTC. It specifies CASSYAGFPYEQYF.

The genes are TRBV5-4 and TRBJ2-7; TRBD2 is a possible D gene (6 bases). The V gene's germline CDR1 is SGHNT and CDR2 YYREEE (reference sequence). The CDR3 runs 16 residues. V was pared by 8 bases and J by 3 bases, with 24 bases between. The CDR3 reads CASLTDKARDFYEQYF. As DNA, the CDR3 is TGTGCCAGTCTTACCGACAAGGCACGGGACTTCTACGAGCAGTACTTC.

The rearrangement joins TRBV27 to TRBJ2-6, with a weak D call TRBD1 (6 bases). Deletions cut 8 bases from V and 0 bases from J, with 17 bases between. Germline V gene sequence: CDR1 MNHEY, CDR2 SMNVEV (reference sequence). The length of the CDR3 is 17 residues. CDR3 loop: CASSLTGPYSGANVLTF. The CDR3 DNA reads TGTGCCAGCTCTCTGACAGGCCCCTACTCTGGGGCCAACGTCCTGACTTTC.

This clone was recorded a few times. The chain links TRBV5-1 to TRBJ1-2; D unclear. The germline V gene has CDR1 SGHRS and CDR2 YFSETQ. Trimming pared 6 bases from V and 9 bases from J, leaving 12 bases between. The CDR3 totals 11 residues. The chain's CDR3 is CASIFRLSYTF. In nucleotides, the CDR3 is TGCGCCAGCATCTTTAGGTTGAGCTACACCTTC. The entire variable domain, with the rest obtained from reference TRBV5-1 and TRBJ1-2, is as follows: KAGVTQTPRYLIKTRGQQVTLSCSPISGHRSVSWYQQTPGQGLQFLFEYFSETQRNKGNFPGRFSGRQFSNSRSEMNVSTLELGDSALYLCASIFRLSYTFGSGTRLTVV.

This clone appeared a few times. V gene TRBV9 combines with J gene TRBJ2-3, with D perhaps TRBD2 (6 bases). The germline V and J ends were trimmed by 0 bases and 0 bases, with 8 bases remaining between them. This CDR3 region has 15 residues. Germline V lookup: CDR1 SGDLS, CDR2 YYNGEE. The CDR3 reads CASSVDGTSTDTQYF. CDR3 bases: TGTGCCAGCAGCGTAGATGGGACTAGCACAGATACGCAGTATTTT.

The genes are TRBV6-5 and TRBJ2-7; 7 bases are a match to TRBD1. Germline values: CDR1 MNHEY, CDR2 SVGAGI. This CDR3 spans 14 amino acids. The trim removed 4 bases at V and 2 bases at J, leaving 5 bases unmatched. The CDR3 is CASSFLGTAYEQYF. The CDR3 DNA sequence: TGTGCCAGCAGTTTCCTCGGGACAGCCTACGAGCAGTACTTC.

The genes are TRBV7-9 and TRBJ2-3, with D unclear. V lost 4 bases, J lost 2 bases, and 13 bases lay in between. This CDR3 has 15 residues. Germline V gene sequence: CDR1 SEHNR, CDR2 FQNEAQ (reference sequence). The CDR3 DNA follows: TGTGCCAGCAGCTCAGACCGCGGATCCACAGATACGCAGTATTTT. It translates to CASSSDRGSTDTQYF.

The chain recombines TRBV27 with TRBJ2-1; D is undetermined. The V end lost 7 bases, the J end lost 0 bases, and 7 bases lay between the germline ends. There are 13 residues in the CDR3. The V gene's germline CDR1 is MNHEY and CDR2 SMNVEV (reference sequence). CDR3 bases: TGTGCCAGCACTCAGAGCTCCTACAATGAGCAGTTCTTC. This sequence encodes CASTQSSYNEQFF.

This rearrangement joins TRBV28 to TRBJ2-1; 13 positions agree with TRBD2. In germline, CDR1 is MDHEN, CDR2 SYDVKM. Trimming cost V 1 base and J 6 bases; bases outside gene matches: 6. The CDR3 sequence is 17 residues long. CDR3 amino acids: CASSLFFWTSGSNEQFF. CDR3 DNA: TGTGCCAGCAGTTTATTTTTCTGGACTAGCGGGAGCAATGAGCAGTTCTTC. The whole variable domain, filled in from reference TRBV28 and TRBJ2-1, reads DVKVTQSSRYLVKRTGEKVFLECVQDMDHENMFWYRQDPGLGLRLIYFSYDVKMKEKGDIPEGYSVSREKKERFSLILESASTNQTSMYLCASSLFFWTSGSNEQFFGPGTRLTVL.

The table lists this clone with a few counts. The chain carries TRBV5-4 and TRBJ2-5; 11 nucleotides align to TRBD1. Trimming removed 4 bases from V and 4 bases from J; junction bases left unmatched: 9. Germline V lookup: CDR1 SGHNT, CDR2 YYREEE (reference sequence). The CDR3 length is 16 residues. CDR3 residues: CASSLVGQGVSETQYF. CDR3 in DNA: TGTGCCAGCAGCCTGGTGGGACAGGGGGTTTCAGAGACCCAGTACTTC.

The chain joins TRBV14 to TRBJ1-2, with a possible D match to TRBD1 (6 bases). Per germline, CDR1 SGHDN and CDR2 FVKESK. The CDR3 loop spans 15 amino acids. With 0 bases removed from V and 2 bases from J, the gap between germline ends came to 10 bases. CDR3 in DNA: TGTGCCAGCAGCCAAGAAGCAGGACAGAACTATGGCTACACCTTC. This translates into CASSQEAGQNYGYTF.

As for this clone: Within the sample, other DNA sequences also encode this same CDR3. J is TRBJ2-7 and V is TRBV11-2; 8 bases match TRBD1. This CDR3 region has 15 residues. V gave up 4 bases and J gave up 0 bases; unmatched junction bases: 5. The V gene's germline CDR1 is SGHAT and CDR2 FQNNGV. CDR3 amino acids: CASSYGQGSSYEQYF. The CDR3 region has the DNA TGTGCCAGCAGCTACGGACAGGGAAGCTCCTACGAGCAGTACTTC.

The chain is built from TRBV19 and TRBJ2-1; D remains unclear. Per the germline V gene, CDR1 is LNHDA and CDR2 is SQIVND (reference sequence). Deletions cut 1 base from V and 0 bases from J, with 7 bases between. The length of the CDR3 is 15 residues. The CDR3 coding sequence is TGTGCCAGTAGTATAGGGGCCAGCTCCTACAATGAGCAGTTCTTC. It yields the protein CASSIGASSYNEQFF. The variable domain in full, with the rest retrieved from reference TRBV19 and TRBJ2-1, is DGGITQSPKYLFRKEGQNVTLSCEQNLNHDAMYWYRQDPGQGLRLIYYSQIVNDFQKGDIAEGYSVSREKKESFPLTVTSAQKNPTAFYLCASSIGASSYNEQFFGPGTRLTVL.

DNA for the CDR3: TGCGCCAGCAGCTTGTCGGGGGAACAAGGCAATCAGCCCCAGCATTTT. Residues: CASSLSGEQGNQPQHF. The chain links TRBV5-1 to TRBJ1-5, with D possibly matching TRBD1 (5 bases). Per germline, CDR1 SGHRS and CDR2 YFSETQ. V was pared by 1 base and J by 2 bases, with 13 bases between. CDR3 length equals 16 residues.

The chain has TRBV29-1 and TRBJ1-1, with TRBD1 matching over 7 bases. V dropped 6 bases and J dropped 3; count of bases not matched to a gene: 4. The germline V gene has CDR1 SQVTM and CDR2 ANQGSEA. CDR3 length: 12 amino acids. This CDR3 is CSVVDRDTEAFF. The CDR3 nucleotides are TGCAGCGTAGTTGACAGGGACACTGAAGCTTTCTTT.

CDR3 sequence reads: CASSLDRGFTDTQYF. The DNA for the CDR3 is TGCGCCAGCAGCCTGGACAGGGGGTTCACAGATACGCAGTATTTT. V gene TRBV5-1 combines with J gene TRBJ2-3; 10 nucleotides line up with TRBD1. V shed 4 bases and J 2 bases; nucleotides not matched to a gene: 4. Germline CDR1 is SGHRS and CDR2 is YFSETQ. The CDR3 runs 15 residues.

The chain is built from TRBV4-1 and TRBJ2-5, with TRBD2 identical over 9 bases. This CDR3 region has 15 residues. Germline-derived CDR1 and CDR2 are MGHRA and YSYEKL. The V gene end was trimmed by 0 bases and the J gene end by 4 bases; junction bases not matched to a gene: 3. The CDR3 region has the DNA TGCGCCAGCAGCCAAGATCCTAGCGGGATAGAGACCCAGTACTTC. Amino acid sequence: CASSQDPSGIETQYF.

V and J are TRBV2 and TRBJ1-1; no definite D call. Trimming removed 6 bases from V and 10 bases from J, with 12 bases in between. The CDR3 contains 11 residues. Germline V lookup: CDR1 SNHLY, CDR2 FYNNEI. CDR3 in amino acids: CASRGGPLAFF. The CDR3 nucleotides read TGTGCCAGCAGAGGTGGGCCCTTAGCTTTCTTT.

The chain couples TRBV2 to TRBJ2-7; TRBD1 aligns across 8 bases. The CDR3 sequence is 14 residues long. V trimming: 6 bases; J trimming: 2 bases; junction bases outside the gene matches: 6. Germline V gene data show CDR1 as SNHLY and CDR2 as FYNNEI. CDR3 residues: CASSDRGKAYEQYF. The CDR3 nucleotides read TGTGCCAGCAGCGACAGGGGTAAGGCCTACGAGCAGTACTTC.

DNA for the CDR3: TGTGCCAGCAGCTCACAAGACACTGAAGCTTTCTTT. Protein: CASSSQDTEAFF. The chain is built from TRBV5-4 and TRBJ1-1; unclear D gene. This CDR3 is built from 12 residues. CDR1 is SGHNT and CDR2 is YYREEE in the germline V gene (reference sequence). V was clipped by 3 bases and J by 3 bases, with 6 bases between them.

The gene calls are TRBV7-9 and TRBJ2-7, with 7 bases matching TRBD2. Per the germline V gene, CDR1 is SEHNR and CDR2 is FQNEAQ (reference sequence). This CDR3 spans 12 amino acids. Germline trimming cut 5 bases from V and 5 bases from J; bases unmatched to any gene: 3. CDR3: CASSRREDEQYF. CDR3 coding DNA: TGTGCCAGCAGCCGACGGGAGGACGAGCAGTACTTC.

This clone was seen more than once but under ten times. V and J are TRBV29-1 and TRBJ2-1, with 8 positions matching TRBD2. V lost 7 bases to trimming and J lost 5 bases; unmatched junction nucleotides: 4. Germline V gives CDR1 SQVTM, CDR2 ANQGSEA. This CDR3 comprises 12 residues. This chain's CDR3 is CSGTSGDNEQFF. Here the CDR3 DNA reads TGCAGCGGAACTAGCGGCGACAATGAGCAGTTCTTC.

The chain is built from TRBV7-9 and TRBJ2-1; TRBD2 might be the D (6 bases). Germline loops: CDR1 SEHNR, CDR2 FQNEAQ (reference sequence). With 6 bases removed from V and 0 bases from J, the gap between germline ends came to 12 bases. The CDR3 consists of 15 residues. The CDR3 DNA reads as TGTGCCAGCAGAACGGACGGGAGCTCCTACAATGAGCAGTTCTTC. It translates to CASRTDGSSYNEQFF.

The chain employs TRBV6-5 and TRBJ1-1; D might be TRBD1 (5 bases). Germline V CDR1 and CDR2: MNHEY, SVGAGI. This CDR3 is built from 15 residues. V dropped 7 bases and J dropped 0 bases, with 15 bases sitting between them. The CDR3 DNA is TGTGCCAGCACCACAGGAGGGAATCTGAACACTGAAGCTTTCTTT. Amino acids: CASTTGGNLNTEAFF.

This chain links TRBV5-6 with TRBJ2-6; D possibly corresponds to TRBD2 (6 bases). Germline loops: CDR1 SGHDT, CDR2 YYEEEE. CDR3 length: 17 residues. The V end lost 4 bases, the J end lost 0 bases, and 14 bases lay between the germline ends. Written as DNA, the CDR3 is TGTGCCAGCAGCCAGACTAGGGATTTCTCTGGGGCCAACGTCCTGACTTTC. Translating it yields CASSQTRDFSGANVLTF.

The CDR3 nucleotides are TGCGCCAGCAGCCTACAGGGGGCCACCGGGGAGCTGTTTTTT. It codes for CASSLQGATGELFF. The chain carries TRBV4-1 and TRBJ2-2; 9 nucleotides match TRBD1. After removal of 4 bases from V and 4 bases from J, the junction contained 1 base not matched to a gene. This CDR3 comprises 14 residues. From germline, CDR1 is MGHRA and CDR2 YSYEKL.

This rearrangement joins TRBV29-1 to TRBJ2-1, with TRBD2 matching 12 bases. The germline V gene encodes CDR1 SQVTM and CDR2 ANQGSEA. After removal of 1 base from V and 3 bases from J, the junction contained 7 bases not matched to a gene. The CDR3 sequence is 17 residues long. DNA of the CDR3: TGCAGCGTTGAAGGACTAGCGGGAGTTGGACTCTACAATGAGCAGTTCTTC. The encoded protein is CSVEGLAGVGLYNEQFF.